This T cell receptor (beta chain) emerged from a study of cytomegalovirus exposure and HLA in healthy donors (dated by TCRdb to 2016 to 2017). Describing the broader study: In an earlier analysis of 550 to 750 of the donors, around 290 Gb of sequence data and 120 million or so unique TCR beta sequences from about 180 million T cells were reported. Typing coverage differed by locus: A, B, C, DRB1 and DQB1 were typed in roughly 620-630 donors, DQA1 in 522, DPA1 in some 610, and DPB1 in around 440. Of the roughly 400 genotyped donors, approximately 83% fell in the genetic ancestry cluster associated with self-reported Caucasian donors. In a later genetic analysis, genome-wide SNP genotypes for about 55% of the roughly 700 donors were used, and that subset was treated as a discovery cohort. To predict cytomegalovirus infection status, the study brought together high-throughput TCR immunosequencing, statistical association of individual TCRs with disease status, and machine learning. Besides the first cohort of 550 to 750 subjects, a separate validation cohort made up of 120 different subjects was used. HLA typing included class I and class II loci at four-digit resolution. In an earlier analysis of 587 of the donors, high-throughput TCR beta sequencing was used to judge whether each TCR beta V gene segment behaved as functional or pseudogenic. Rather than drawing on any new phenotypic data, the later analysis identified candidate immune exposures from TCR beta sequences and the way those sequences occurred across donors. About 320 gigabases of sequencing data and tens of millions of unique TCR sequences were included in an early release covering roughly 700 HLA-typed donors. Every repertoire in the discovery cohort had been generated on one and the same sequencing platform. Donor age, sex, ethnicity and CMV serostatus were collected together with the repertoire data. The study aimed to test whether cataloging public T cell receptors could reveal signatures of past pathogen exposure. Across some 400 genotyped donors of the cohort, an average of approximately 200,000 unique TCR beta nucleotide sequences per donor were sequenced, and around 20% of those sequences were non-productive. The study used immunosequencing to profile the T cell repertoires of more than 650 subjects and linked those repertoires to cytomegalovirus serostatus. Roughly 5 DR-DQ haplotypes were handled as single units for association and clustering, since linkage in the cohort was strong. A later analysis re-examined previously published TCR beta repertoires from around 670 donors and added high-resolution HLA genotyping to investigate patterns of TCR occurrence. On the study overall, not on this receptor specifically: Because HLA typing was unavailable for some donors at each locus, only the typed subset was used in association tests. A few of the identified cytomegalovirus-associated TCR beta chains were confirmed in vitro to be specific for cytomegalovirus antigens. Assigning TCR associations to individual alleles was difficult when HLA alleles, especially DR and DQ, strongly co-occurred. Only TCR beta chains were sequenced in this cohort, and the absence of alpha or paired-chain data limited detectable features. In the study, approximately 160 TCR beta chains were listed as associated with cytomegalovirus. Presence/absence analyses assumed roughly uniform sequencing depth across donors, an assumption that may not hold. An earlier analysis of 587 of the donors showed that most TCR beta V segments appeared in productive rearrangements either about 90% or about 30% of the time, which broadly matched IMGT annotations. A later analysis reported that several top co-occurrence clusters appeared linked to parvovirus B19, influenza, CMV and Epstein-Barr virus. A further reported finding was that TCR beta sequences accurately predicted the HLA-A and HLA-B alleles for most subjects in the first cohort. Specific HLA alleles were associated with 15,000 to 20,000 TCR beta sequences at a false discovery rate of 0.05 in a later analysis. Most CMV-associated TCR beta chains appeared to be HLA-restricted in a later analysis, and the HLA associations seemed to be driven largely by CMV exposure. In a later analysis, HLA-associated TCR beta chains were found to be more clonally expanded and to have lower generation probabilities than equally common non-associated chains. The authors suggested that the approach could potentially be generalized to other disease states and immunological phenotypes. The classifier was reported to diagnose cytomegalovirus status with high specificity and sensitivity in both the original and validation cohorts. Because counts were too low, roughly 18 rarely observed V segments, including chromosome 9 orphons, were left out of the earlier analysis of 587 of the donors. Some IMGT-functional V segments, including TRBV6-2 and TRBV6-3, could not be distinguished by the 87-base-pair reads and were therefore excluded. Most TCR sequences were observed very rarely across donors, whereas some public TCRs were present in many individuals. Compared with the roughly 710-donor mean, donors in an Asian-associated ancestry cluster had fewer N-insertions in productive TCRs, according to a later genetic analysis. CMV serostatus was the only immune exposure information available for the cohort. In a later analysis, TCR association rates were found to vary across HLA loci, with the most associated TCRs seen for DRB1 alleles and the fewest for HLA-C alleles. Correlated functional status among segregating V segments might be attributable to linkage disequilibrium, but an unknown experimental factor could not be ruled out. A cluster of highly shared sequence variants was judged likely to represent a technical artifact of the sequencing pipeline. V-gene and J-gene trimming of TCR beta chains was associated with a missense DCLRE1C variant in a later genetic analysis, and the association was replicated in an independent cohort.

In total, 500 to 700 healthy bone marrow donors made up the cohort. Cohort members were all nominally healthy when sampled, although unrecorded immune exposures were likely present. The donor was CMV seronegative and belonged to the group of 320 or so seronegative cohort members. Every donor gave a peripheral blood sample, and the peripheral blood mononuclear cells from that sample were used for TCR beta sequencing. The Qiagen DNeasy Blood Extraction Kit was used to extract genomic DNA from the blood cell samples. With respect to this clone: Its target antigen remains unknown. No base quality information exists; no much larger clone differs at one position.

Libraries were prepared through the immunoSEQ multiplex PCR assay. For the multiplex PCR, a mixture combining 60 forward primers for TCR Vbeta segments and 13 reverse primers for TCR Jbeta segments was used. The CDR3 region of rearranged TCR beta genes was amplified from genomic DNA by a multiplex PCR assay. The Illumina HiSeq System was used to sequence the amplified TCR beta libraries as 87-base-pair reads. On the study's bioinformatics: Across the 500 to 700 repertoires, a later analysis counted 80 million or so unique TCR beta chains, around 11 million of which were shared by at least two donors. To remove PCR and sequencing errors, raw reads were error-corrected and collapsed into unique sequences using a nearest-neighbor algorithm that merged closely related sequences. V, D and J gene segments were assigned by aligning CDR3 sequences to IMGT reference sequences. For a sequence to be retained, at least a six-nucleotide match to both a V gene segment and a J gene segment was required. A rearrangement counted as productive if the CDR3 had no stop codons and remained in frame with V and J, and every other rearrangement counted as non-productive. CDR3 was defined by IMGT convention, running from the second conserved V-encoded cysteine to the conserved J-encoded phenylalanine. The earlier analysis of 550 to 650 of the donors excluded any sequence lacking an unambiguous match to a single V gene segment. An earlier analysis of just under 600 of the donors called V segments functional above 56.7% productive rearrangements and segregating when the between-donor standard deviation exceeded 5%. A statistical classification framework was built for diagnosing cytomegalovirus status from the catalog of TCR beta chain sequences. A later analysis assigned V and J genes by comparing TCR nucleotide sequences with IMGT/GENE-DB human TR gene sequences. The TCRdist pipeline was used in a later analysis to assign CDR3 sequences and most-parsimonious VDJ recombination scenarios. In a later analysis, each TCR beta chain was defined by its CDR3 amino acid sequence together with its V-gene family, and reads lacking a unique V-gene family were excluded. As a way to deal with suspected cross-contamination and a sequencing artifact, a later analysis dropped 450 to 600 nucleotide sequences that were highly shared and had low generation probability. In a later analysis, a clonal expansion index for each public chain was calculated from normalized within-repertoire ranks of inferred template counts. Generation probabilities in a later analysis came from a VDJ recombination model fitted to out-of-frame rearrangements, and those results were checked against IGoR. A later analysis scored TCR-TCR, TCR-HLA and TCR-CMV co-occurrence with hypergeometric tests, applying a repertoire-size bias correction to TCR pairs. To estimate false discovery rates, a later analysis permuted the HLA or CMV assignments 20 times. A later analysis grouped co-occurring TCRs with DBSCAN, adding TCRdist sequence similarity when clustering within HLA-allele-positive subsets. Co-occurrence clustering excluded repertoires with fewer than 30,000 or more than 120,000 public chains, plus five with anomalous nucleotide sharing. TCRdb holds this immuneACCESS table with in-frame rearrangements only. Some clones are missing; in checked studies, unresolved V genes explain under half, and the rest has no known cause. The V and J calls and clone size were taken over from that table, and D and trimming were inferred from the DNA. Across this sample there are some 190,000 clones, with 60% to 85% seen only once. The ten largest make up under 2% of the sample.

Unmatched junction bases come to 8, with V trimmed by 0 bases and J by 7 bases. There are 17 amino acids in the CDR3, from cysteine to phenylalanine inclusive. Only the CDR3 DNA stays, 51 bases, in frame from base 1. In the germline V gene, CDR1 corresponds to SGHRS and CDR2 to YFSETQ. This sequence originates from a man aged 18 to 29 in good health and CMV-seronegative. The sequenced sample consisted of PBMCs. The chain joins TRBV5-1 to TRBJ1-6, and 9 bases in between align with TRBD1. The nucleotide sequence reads TGCGCCAGCAGCTTGGCGGGACAGGGTTCTAGGAATTCACCCCTCCACTTT. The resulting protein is CASSLAGQGSRNSPLHF.